A single sample gave rise to the 16 T cell receptor beta chains below, sequenced in a study of graft-versus-host responses after intestinal transplantation. These receptors' antigens are unknown. The method was immunoSEQ multiplex PCR; TCRdb's version includes in-frame clones alone and lacks a portion of them. Of approximately 39,000 clones listed, approximately 95% are singletons. The sequences come from unstimulated CD4+ T cells sorted from spleen or lymph node cells, collected before transplant. Receptor source: a human donor who was the organ donor for an intestinal transplant.

The chain couples TRBV7-3 to TRBJ1-1; 7 nucleotides align to TRBD1. The trim removed 5 bases at V and 5 bases at J, leaving 8 bases unmatched. Per germline, CDR1 SGHTA and CDR2 FQGTGA. The CDR3 totals 14 residues. CDR3 DNA sequence: TGTGCCAGCAGCACACACCCAGGGGGAACTGAAGCTTTCTTT. Translating gives CASSTHPGGTEAFF.

V gene TRBV5-1 combines with J gene TRBJ1-2; 9 bases map to TRBD1. CDR1 is SGHRS, CDR2 YFSETQ, per germline. The CDR3 loop spans 13 amino acids. Germline trimming cut 4 bases from V and 6 bases from J; bases unmatched to any gene: 4. CDR3 protein: CASSPRTGDGYTF. The CDR3 coding sequence is TGCGCCAGCAGCCCCAGGACAGGGGATGGCTACACCTTC. The whole variable domain, remainder taken from reference TRBV5-1 and TRBJ1-2, is KAGVTQTPRYLIKTRGQQVTLSCSPISGHRSVSWYQQTPGQGLQFLFEYFSETQRNKGNFPGRFSGRQFSNSRSEMNVSTLELGDSALYLCASSPRTGDGYTFGSGTRLTVV.

This chain links TRBV5-4 with TRBJ2-5; 7 nucleotides line up with TRBD1. Trimming removed 2 bases from V and 5 bases from J; junction bases left unmatched: 6. CDR3 size: 14 residues. The germline V gene encodes CDR1 SGHNT and CDR2 YYREEE (reference sequence). The CDR3 spells CASSLQGGAETQYF. CDR3 sequence (DNA): TGTGCCAGCAGCTTACAAGGGGGCGCGGAGACCCAGTACTTC. The variable domain in full, with the rest retrieved from reference TRBV5-4 and TRBJ2-5, is ETGVTQSPTHLIKTRGQQVTLRCSSQSGHNTVSWYQQALGQGPQFIFQYYREEENGRGNFPPRFSGLQFPNYSSELNVNALELDDSALYLCASSLQGGAETQYFGPGTRLLVL.

CDR3 in amino acids: CASIGRGNQPQHF. The CDR3 DNA sequence: TGTGCCAGTATAGGGAGGGGAAATCAGCCCCAGCATTTT. This chain joins TRBV19 and TRBJ1-5, with D possibly matching TRBD1 (5 bases). CDR1 is LNHDA, CDR2 SQIVND, per germline (reference sequence). Trimming took off 7 bases at V and 4 bases at J, with 11 bases between the two ends. There are 13 residues in the CDR3.

The chain joins TRBV7-2 to TRBJ1-1; TRBD1 matches 9 bases. In germline, CDR1 is SGHTA, CDR2 FQGNSA. J was trimmed by 4 bases and V by 5 bases; bases with no gene match: 2. This CDR3 is 13 amino acids long. The CDR3 reads CASSLTGGTEAFF. The CDR3 coding sequence is TGTGCCAGCAGCCTGACAGGGGGCACTGAAGCTTTCTTT.

This clone was seen a single time. The gene calls are TRBV19 and TRBJ2-1; 9 bases map to TRBD2. J was trimmed by 7 bases and V by 7 bases; bases with no gene match: 8. Germline CDR1 and CDR2: LNHDA and SQIVND (reference sequence). CDR3 size: 14 residues. The CDR3 loop reads CASNSAGGGNEQFF. The CDR3 bases are TGTGCCAGTAACTCAGCGGGGGGCGGGAATGAGCAGTTCTTC.

The V gene is TRBV11-3, the J gene TRBJ2-7; D is ambiguous. Germline CDR1 and CDR2: SGHNT and YENEEA. The CDR3 spans 14 residues. Trimming pared 4 bases from V and 3 bases from J, leaving 13 bases between. This chain's CDR3 is CASSSAARHYEQYF. CDR3 in DNA: TGTGCCAGCAGCTCCGCCGCCAGACACTACGAGCAGTACTTC.

The chain recombines TRBV6-5 with TRBJ1-1; D is uncertain. CDR3 length equals 14 residues. Trimming stripped 5 bases from V and 7 bases from J, with 17 bases between. Germline assignment: CDR1 MNHEY and CDR2 SVGAGI. CDR3 amino acids: CASSVAGPPVEAFF. The CDR3 DNA is TGTGCCAGCAGTGTTGCGGGCCCTCCGGTTGAAGCTTTCTTT.

V usage is TRBV30 and J usage is TRBJ2-3; maybe TRBD2 (6 bases). V lost 4 bases and J lost 5, with 10 bases in between. The CDR3 is made up of 12 amino acids. Germline V CDR1 and CDR2: GTSNPN, SVGIG (reference sequence). CDR3 protein: CAWTGGLDTQYF. As DNA, the CDR3 is TGTGCCTGGACTGGGGGGTTAGATACGCAGTATTTT.

This clone was seen a single time. V usage is TRBV9 and J usage is TRBJ1-4, with D tentatively TRBD1 (5 bases). V was pared by 0 bases and J by 5 bases, with 11 bases between. CDR3 length: 15 residues. The V gene's germline CDR1 is SGDLS and CDR2 YYNGEE. CDR3 protein: CASSVVPGGNEKLFF. The CDR3 bases are TGTGCCAGCAGCGTAGTACCGGGGGGGAATGAAAAACTGTTTTTT.

The chain is built from TRBV10-3 and TRBJ1-2; TRBD1 matches at 8 bases. The J segment lost 3 bases and the V segment lost 8 bases, leaving 5 bases of the junction unmatched. Germline CDR1 and CDR2: ENHRY and SYGVKD. The CDR3 extends over 13 amino acids. The CDR3 DNA follows: TGTGCCATCGGGACAGGTGCTCACTATGGCTACACCTTC. As protein: CAIGTGAHYGYTF.

V gene TRBV19 combines with J gene TRBJ1-1, with TRBD1 matching 8 bases. Germline V gene sequence: CDR1 LNHDA, CDR2 SQIVND (reference sequence). Trimming took 4 bases from V and 0 from J; bases not matched to a gene: 7. This CDR3 comprises 16 residues. The DNA for the CDR3 is TGTGCCAGTAGTAATGGCAGGGGGCTGGTGAACACTGAAGCTTTCTTT. As protein: CASSNGRGLVNTEAFF.

This rearrangement joins TRBV4-1 to TRBJ1-3; D gene unclear. The CDR3 extends over 17 amino acids. The V and J ends lost 0 bases and 0 bases respectively, with 12 bases between them. Germline lookup yields CDR1 MGHRA and CDR2 YSYEKL. The CDR3 sequence: CASSQETRQGSGNTIYF. The CDR3 DNA sequence: TGCGCCAGCAGCCAAGAAACCAGGCAAGGCTCTGGAAACACCATATATTTT.

The chain is built from TRBV19 and TRBJ1-1; TRBD1 matches 7 bases. V dropped 6 bases and J dropped 8; count of bases not matched to a gene: 6. The CDR3 is 12 amino acids. The V gene's germline CDR1 is LNHDA and CDR2 SQIVND (reference sequence). The CDR3 loop reads CASSPRTGEAFF. The CDR3 nucleotides are TGTGCCAGTAGCCCAAGGACAGGCGAAGCTTTCTTT.

As to this clone: A junction boundary mismatches the germline segment, possibly from a read error. The chain has TRBV7-7 and TRBJ2-2; 7 nucleotides line up with TRBD1. From germline, CDR1 is SSHAT and CDR2 FNYEAQ (reference sequence). CDR3 length: 17 amino acids. In DNA form, the CDR3 reads TGTGCTAGCAGCCTAACTCGACAGGGTGGGGACACCGGGGAGCTGTTTTTT. Translated: CASSLTRQGGDTGELFF.

The chain employs TRBV12-5 and TRBJ2-3, with 7 nucleotides matching TRBD1. Trimming removed 5 bases from V and 1 base from J; junction bases left unmatched: 0. Germline CDR1 is LGHNT and CDR2 is FRNRAP. The CDR3 consists of 13 residues. CDR3 protein: CASGTGGTDTQYF. The CDR3 nucleotides are TGTGCTAGTGGTACAGGGGGCACAGATACGCAGTATTTT.